This record looks at one T cell receptor (beta chain) sequence and its context. Other DNA sequences in the sample encode the same CDR3. The data were taken from a study of cytomegalovirus exposure and HLA in healthy donors. PCR employed 60 Vbeta and 13 Jbeta primers. This table comes from immunoSEQ multiplex PCR, and its TCRdb copy is limited to in-frame clones, with some not included. The sample has roughly 150,000 clones; about 80% are singletons. Sequencing was done on a sample of PBMCs. This sequence was found in a woman between 25 and 40 years old in good health and CMV-seronegative.

CDR3 bases: TGTGCCAGTAGTATTCGCTCCGGGTCCTCCACAGATACGCAGTATTTT. Amino acids: CASSIRSGSSTDTQYF. The chain couples TRBV19 to TRBJ2-3; D call uncertain. This CDR3 comprises 16 residues. CDR1 is LNHDA, CDR2 SQIVND, per germline (reference sequence). V was cut by 3 bases and J by 2 bases, with 15 bases left in between.